These 4 T cell receptor beta chains were sequenced from one sample in a study of shared clonotypes between healthy human individuals. Using immunoSEQ multiplex PCR, the repertoire was profiled, and TCRdb retains in-frame clones only, with some absent. The sample gives around 1,000,000 clones, approximately 80% of which show up once; over 0.8% is in the top ten. Sequencing used memory CD4+ T cells from PBMCs. Described subset: CD45RA-negative fraction. The receptors were gathered from a man aged 18-30 years in good health. Some clones in this sample may be carry-over from other donors' samples.

This rearrangement joins TRBV7-9 to TRBJ1-4; TRBD1 might be the D (5 bases). The V end was cut by 5 bases, the J end by 8 bases, with 15 bases between. In germline, CDR1 is SEHNR, CDR2 FQNEAQ (reference sequence). The CDR3 runs to 14 residues. The CDR3 DNA reads as TGTGCCAGCAGCCCCCCCGGGGCCCACGAAAAACTGTTTTTT. Translation gives CASSPPGAHEKLFF.

The chain carries TRBV19 and TRBJ2-7, with 10 bases matching TRBD2. CDR1 is LNHDA, CDR2 SQIVND, per germline (reference sequence). V was clipped by 8 bases and J by 4 bases; unmatched bases: 11. CDR3 length: 15 amino acids. In DNA, the CDR3 is TGTGCCAGTTCCGGACTAGCGGTAGGAGGGTACGAGCAGTACTTC. Its translation is CASSGLAVGGYEQYF.

V usage is TRBV30 and J usage is TRBJ2-1, with 10 bases lining up with TRBD2. The CDR3 covers 14 residues. In germline, CDR1 is GTSNPN, CDR2 SVGIG (reference sequence). V shed 0 bases, J shed 10 bases, and the junction held 6 bases outside the gene matches. The CDR3 sequence is CAWSVLAGVAEQFF. CDR3 bases: TGTGCCTGGAGTGTTCTAGCGGGAGTCGCCGAGCAGTTCTTC. The full variable domain, in which reference TRBV30 and TRBJ2-1 provide the parts outside the CDR3, is SQTIHQWPATLVQPVGSPLSLECTVEGTSNPNLYWYRQAAGRGLQLLFYSVGIGQISSEVPQNLSASRPQDRQFILSSKKLLLSDSGFYLCAWSVLAGVAEQFFGPGTRLTVL.

V usage is TRBV28 and J usage is TRBJ1-2; D gene uncertain. V gave up 7 bases and J gave up 3 bases, with 9 bases separating them. This CDR3 region has 12 residues. Germline lookup yields CDR1 MDHEN and CDR2 SYDVKM. CDR3 sequence reads: CASKEGDYGYTF. DNA of the CDR3: TGTGCCAGCAAGGAGGGCGACTATGGCTACACCTTC.